In its sample, the clone carrying this TCR beta chain was seen many times. Its specificity is unknown. The data belong to a study of blood T cells in healthy people across ages. Regarding the study as a whole: When one million T cells were used, diversity estimates were thought to be underestimates. Roughly linearly, TCR beta diversity per million T cells fell as age increased.

A sample-barcoded 5' primer and a J-beta primer mix were used in a second PCR of about 6 to 12 cycles. Each cDNA molecule was tagged by a template-switch adaptor with 12 random nucleotides. The yield of each sample was at least 2.5 million CDR3-containing paired-end reads. One entry per CDR3 protein, called by TCRdb with MiXCR from the 5' RACE reads. Of hundreds of thousands of distinct CDR3 sequences in the sample, more than 25% were seen once. The sample was blood. This TCR was recovered from a woman aged 80 or over in good health.

The CDR3: CASSPKVRTSLVTQYF. The CDR3 DNA follows: TGTGCCAGCAGCCCCAAGGTTCGGACCTCTCTTGTTACGCAGTATTTT. The rearrangement joins TRBV7-9 to TRBJ2-3; D gene uncertain. In germline, CDR1 is SEHNR, CDR2 FQNEAQ (reference sequence). The CDR3 has 16 amino acids. The germline V and J ends were trimmed by 5 bases and 8 bases, with 23 bases remaining between them.